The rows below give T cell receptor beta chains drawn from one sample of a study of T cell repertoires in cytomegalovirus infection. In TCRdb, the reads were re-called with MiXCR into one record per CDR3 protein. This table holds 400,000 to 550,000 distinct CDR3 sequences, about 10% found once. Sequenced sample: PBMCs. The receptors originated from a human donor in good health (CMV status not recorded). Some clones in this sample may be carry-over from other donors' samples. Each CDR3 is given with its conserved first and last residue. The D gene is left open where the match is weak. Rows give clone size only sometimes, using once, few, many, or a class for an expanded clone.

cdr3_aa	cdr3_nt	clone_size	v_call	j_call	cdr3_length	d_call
CSSAAYREGNYEQYF	TGCAGCAGCGCGGCCTACAGGGAGGGGAACTACGAGCAGTACTTC	many	TRBV29-1	TRBJ2-7	15	NA
CASSDTGDYGYTF	TGTGCCAGCAGCGACACAGGGGACTATGGCTACACCTTC	many	TRBV7-3	TRBJ1-2	13	TRBD1
CASSRSGGSQETQYF	TGCGCCAGCAGCCGGAGCGGGGGCTCCCAAGAGACCCAGTACTTC	few	TRBV5-1	TRBJ2-5	15	TRBD2
CASSRTSGQPQHF	TGTGCCAGCAGCCGAACTTCGGGGCAGCCCCAGCATTTT	NA	TRBV27	TRBJ1-5	13	NA
CAWTLGGAKVYEQYF	TGTGCCTGGACCCTGGGTGGGGCAAAGGTCTACGAGCAGTACTTC	few	TRBV30	TRBJ2-7	15	NA
CASSFEGQPQHF	TGTGCCAGCAGCTTCGAGGGCCAGCCCCAGCATTTT	many	TRBV7-9	TRBJ1-5	12	NA
CSARMGGAYNSPLHF	TGCAGTGCTAGAATGGGGGGGGCCTATAATTCACCCCTCCACTTT	NA	TRBV20-1	TRBJ1-6	15	NA
CAISKDRANEQFF	TGTGCCATCAGCAAGGACAGGGCCAATGAGCAGTTCTTC	many	TRBV10-3	TRBJ2-1	13	TRBD1
CSARDRRLAGVGETQYF	TGCAGTGCTAGAGATCGCAGACTAGCGGGAGTGGGAGAGACCCAGTACTTC	NA	TRBV20-1	TRBJ2-5	17	TRBD2
CASSLDAGVLFF	TGCGCCAGCAGCTTGGACGCAGGGGTGCTGTTTTTT	NA	TRBV5-1	TRBJ2-2	12	NA
CSAREGTSRMGYEQYF	TGCAGTGCTAGAGAGGGTACTAGCCGGATGGGATACGAGCAGTACTTC	few	TRBV20-1	TRBJ2-7	16	NA
CSASPRNTGELFF	TGCAGTGCTAGTCCGCGGAACACCGGGGAGCTGTTTTTT	many	TRBV20-1	TRBJ2-2	13	NA
CAWSVGHHGGGQYF	TGTGCCTGGAGTGTAGGACACCACGGTGGTGGGCAGTACTTC	few	TRBV30	TRBJ2-7	14	NA
CASSWDREKDTQYF	TGCGCCAGCAGCTGGGACAGGGAGAAGGATACGCAGTATTTT	NA	TRBV5-1	TRBJ2-3	14	TRBD1